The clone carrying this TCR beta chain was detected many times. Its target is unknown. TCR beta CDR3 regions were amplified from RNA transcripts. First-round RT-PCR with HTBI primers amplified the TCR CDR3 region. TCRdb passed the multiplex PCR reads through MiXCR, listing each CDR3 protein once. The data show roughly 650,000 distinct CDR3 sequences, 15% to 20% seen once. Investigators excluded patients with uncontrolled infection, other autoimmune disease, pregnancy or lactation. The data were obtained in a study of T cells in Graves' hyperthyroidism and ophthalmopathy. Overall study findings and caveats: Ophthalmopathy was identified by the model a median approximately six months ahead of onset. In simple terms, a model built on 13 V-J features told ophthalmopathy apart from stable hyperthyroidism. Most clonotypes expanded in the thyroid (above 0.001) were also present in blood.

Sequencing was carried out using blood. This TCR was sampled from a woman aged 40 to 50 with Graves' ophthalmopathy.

DNA for the CDR3: TGTGCTAGTGGTGGACCGCGATATAGCAATCAGCCCCAGCATTTT. The encoded protein is CASGGPRYSNQPQHF. The rearrangement joins TRBV12-5 to TRBJ1-5; the D is unclear. The CDR3 runs to 15 residues. Trimming removed 5 bases from V and 0 bases from J, with 11 bases in between. Germline CDR1 is LGHNT and CDR2 is FRNRAP.